This T cell receptor beta chain was captured in a study of cytotoxic CD8 clonotypes in ibrutinib-treated CLL. The sample holds a few counts of this clone. The method was immunoSEQ multiplex PCR; TCRdb's version includes in-frame clones alone and lacks a portion of them. The sample includes around 130,000 clones, around 84% seen only once; the top ten take about 3.5%. The V gene end was trimmed by 3 bases and the J gene end by 4 bases; junction bases not matched to a gene: 3. Per germline, CDR1 KGHSH and CDR2 LQKENI. This CDR3 has 15 amino acids. The chain uses TRBV18 and TRBJ1-6, with TRBD1 matching 7 bases. This TCR was sampled from a human donor with chronic lymphocytic leukemia. The sequencing here drew on PBMCs, taken after 24 months of ibrutinib treatment. This CDR3 reads CASSPGTAYNSPLHF. CDR3 bases: TGTGCCAGCTCACCCGGGACAGCGTATAATTCACCCCTCCACTTT. The full variable domain, completed using reference TRBV18 and TRBJ1-6, is NAGVMQNPRHLVRRRGQEARLRCSPMKGHSHVYWYRQLPEEGLKFMVYLQKENIIDESGMPKERFSAEFPKEGPSILRIQQVVRGDSAAYFCASSPGTAYNSPLHFGNGTRLTVT.